The TCR beta chain under discussion was sequenced for a study of blood T cell repertoires in COVID-19. Across the study: Both acute and convalescent COVID-19 samples were obtained from the United States, Italy and Spain.

The CDR3 covers 15 residues. Trimming took off 3 bases at V and 0 bases at J, with 9 bases between the two ends. The V gene's germline CDR1 is SEHNR and CDR2 FQNEAQ (reference sequence). Generated by immunoSEQ multiplex PCR, the TCRdb table keeps only in-frame clones and is missing some. The profile shows some 220,000 clones, approximately 83% of them singletons. Turning to this clone: Other nucleotide sequences from this sample produce the same CDR3.

This chain joins TRBV7-9 and TRBJ2-1, with unresolved D. The sequence derives from a woman younger than 45 with COVID-19, enrolled during active disease. The source material was peripheral blood. The CDR3 DNA reads as TGTGCCAGCAGCTTGAGTGAGAGCTCCTACAATGAGCAGTTCTTC. This gives the protein CASSLSESSYNEQFF.